Below, 27 T cell receptor beta chains from the same sample are listed, as sequenced in a study of T cell responses to AZD1222 COVID-19 vaccine. Produced via immunoSEQ multiplex PCR; TCRdb's table is partial and in-frame only. The sample records 70,000 to 90,000 clones, roughly 80% being singletons. The source was peripheral blood, collected on day 0 of AZD1222 vaccination. The receptors were sampled from an adult in good health.

This clone came up a few times. This chain connects TRBV5-6 to TRBJ2-5; TRBD1 agrees at 7 bases. This CDR3 has 12 residues. Looked up from germline, CDR1 is SGHDT and CDR2 is YYEEEE. Trimming cost V 5 bases and J 7 bases; bases outside gene matches: 5. The CDR3 protein is CASSRQGRTQYF. The CDR3, as DNA: TGTGCCAGCAGTAGACAGGGTCGGACCCAGTACTTC.

This clone was counted only a few times. This chain links TRBV20-1 with TRBJ2-3; D call uncertain. The length of the CDR3 is 13 residues. Germline V gene data show CDR1 as DFQATT and CDR2 as SNEGSKA (reference sequence). V lost 3 bases, J lost 0 bases, and 7 bases lay in between. The CDR3 DNA reads as TGCAGTGCTAGTCTCCATAGCACAGATACGCAGTATTTT. This sequence encodes CSASLHSTDTQYF.

The chain employs TRBV6-2 or TRBV6-3 and TRBJ1-5; D remains ambiguous. Germline V gene lookup returns CDR1 MNHEY and CDR2 SVGEGT. The V end was cut by 0 bases, the J end by 5 bases, with 8 bases between. The CDR3 spans 14 residues. CDR3 residues: CASSYSSVDQPQHF. CDR3 in DNA: TGTGCCAGCAGTTACTCGAGTGTCGATCAGCCCCAGCATTTT.

The rearrangement links TRBV20-1 to TRBJ2-1, with 10 bases that match TRBD2. Germline loops: CDR1 DFQATT, CDR2 SNEGSKA (reference sequence). The CDR3 runs 16 residues. V shed 3 bases and J 5 bases; nucleotides not matched to a gene: 10. Here the CDR3 reads CSASPTTSGLHNEQFF. The CDR3, as DNA: TGCAGTGCTAGTCCGACGACTAGCGGGTTACACAATGAGCAGTTCTTC.

As DNA, the CDR3 is TGTGCCAGCAGTCCGGGCACCGGGGAGCTGTTTTTT. Its translation: CASSPGTGELFF. The chain uses TRBV12-3 or TRBV12-4 and TRBJ2-2; D ambiguous. The CDR3 is 12 residues long. With 5 bases removed from V and 4 bases from J, the gap between germline ends came to 5 bases.

The chain has TRBV7-6 and TRBJ2-2; no reliable D call. Per germline, CDR1 SGHVS and CDR2 FNYEAQ. Trimming removed 3 bases from V and 0 bases from J, with 11 bases in between. The CDR3 covers 16 residues. CDR3 sequence: CASSLQVQSNTGELFF. The CDR3 DNA is TGTGCCAGCAGCTTGCAAGTACAGTCGAACACCGGGGAGCTGTTTTTT. Full variable domain (missing parts from reference TRBV7-6 and TRBJ2-2): GAGVSQSPRYKVTKRGQDVALRCDPISGHVSLYWYRQALGQGPEFLTYFNYEAQQDKSGLPNDRFSAERPEGSISTLTIQRTEQRDSAMYRCASSLQVQSNTGELFFGEGSRLTVL.

This chain uses TRBV28 with TRBJ2-1; 11 nucleotides line up with TRBD2. The germline V gene has CDR1 MDHEN and CDR2 SYDVKM. V dropped 10 bases and J dropped 7; count of bases not matched to a gene: 6. The CDR3 length is 13 residues. CDR3 sequence: CATWTSGWNEQFF. The CDR3 nucleotides read TGTGCCACCTGGACTAGCGGGTGGAATGAGCAGTTCTTC.

CDR3 DNA: TGCGCGACGGAGTTAGGACTAGCGGGAGGGACCTACAATGAGCAGTTCTTC. This codes for CATELGLAGGTYNEQFF. The chain is built from TRBV10-2 and TRBJ2-1; 15 bases are shared with TRBD2. This CDR3 is 17 amino acids long. From germline, CDR1 is WSHSY and CDR2 SAAADI.

The chain recombines TRBV28 with TRBJ1-4; no definite D call. The CDR3 sequence is 15 residues long. V lost 5 bases to trimming and J lost 3 bases, with 13 bases between them. Germline values: CDR1 MDHEN, CDR2 SYDVKM. This CDR3 reads CASSALGYSNEKLFF. Here the CDR3 DNA reads TGTGCCAGCAGTGCCCTTGGTTACTCTAATGAAAAACTGTTTTTT.

This clone was recorded a few times. The rearrangement joins TRBV5-4 to TRBJ1-2; D is unresolved. Germline assignment: CDR1 SGHNT and CDR2 YYREEE (reference sequence). Deletions cut 2 bases from V and 8 bases from J, with 13 bases between. This CDR3 region has 13 residues. CDR3 sequence (DNA): TGTGCCAGCAGCTTTTTCTCTCTGGGGGGCTACACCTTC. This codes for CASSFFSLGGYTF.

The chain uses TRBV24-1 and TRBJ2-3; weak D call: TRBD2 (6 bases). Deletions cut 1 base from V and 2 bases from J, with 18 bases between. Germline assignment: CDR1 KGHDR and CDR2 SFDVKD. This CDR3 comprises 18 residues. The DNA of the CDR3 is TGTGCCACCAGTGATTTCACCGGAGGGTCCTTCGACACAGATACGCAGTATTTT. This encodes CATSDFTGGSFDTDTQYF.

The chain employs TRBV5-1 and TRBJ2-3; D is perhaps TRBD2 (5 bases). This CDR3 has 12 amino acids. Germline V gene sequence: CDR1 SGHRS, CDR2 YFSETQ. V shed 4 bases and J shed 5 bases, with 8 bases lying between them. The CDR3 spells CASSPGEDTQYF. The CDR3 bases are TGCGCCAGCAGCCCCGGGGAAGATACGCAGTATTTT.

The rearrangement links TRBV2 to TRBJ2-1; TRBD1 aligns across 9 bases. Germline V gives CDR1 SNHLY, CDR2 FYNNEI. With V trimmed by 5 bases and J by 8 bases, 10 bases remained unmatched. CDR3 length: 15 amino acids. CDR3 amino acids: CASSPGQGIFHEQFF. The CDR3 bases are TGTGCCAGCAGTCCCGGACAGGGGATCTTCCATGAGCAGTTCTTC.

J is TRBJ1-5 and V is TRBV19, with 9 bases matching TRBD1. The germline V gene encodes CDR1 LNHDA and CDR2 SQIVND (reference sequence). Trimming removed 3 bases from V and 4 bases from J; junction bases left unmatched: 7. The CDR3 is 16 residues long. The CDR3 coding sequence is TGTGCCAGTAGTATGATAGGACAGGGGAGGAATCAGCCCCAGCATTTT. Translation: CASSMIGQGRNQPQHF.

This chain joins TRBV19 and TRBJ2-7; maybe TRBD2 (6 bases). V lost 4 bases and J lost 9, with 13 bases in between. CDR1 is LNHDA and CDR2 is SQIVND in the germline V gene (reference sequence). The CDR3 runs 12 residues. The CDR3 protein is CASSTTGGGQYF. CDR3 DNA sequence: TGTGCCAGTAGTACGACTGGGGGAGGGCAGTACTTC.

The chain recombines TRBV5-1 with TRBJ2-5; D tentatively fits TRBD1 or TRBD2 (5 bases each). CDR1 and CDR2 (germline): SGHRS, YFSETQ. The CDR3 is 15 amino acids. V gave up 2 bases and J gave up 1 base, with 12 bases separating them. The CDR3 sequence: CASSLIPGPQETQYF. The CDR3 DNA reads TGCGCCAGCAGCTTAATCCCGGGACCCCAAGAGACCCAGTACTTC.

V is TRBV5-6 and J is TRBJ2-7; 8 bases are a match to TRBD1. Germline V gene data show CDR1 as SGHDT and CDR2 as YYEEEE. Trimming took 6 bases from V and 3 from J; bases not matched to a gene: 14. The CDR3 spans 16 residues. CDR3 region: CASKLLGATGDYEQYF. The CDR3 DNA sequence: TGTGCCAGCAAACTTTTGGGGGCGACAGGGGACTACGAGCAGTACTTC.

In the case of this clone: An end of the junction does not agree with germline; a read error may underlie this. This chain joins TRBV7-7 and TRBJ2-1, with 9 bases identical to TRBD2. The CDR3 sequence is 15 residues long. Germline V lookup: CDR1 SSHAT, CDR2 FNYEAQ (reference sequence). CDR3 in amino acids: CASSFSSGAPNEQFF. In nucleotides, the CDR3 is TGTGCTAGCAGCTTCTCTAGCGGGGCCCCCAATGAGCAGTTCTTC.

Details on this clone: A read error may produce the germline difference seen at one junction end. J is TRBJ2-7 and V is TRBV2; D perhaps matches TRBD1 (6 bases). Germline CDR1 and CDR2: SNHLY and FYNNEI. The length of the CDR3 is 15 residues. CDR3: CASSDMDRTSCEQYF. DNA of the CDR3: TGTGCCAGCAGTGATATGGACAGAACCTCCTGCGAGCAGTACTTC.

CDR3 sequence (DNA): TGCGCCAGCAGCTTGTTTGGGGGAGGGCACAATGAGCAGTTCTTC. Translation: CASSLFGGGHNEQFF. V is TRBV5-1 and J is TRBJ2-1; 7 bases fit TRBD2. Germline CDR1 and CDR2: SGHRS and YFSETQ. Trimming cost V 1 base and J 5 bases; bases outside gene matches: 6. The CDR3 runs to 15 residues.

The V and J genes are TRBV15 and TRBJ2-7; no definite D call. Germline V gives CDR1 LNHNV, CDR2 YYDKDF (reference sequence). The V gene lost 0 bases and the J gene lost 5 bases, with 8 bases spanning the gap. The CDR3 contains 13 residues. In DNA form, the CDR3 reads TGTGCCACCAGCAGAGATAATTTAGACGAGCAGTACTTC. The encoded protein is CATSRDNLDEQYF.

The CDR3 spells CASSPGRTSGSGGGELFF. The CDR3 bases are TGTGCCAGCAGCCCGGGGCGGACTAGCGGGAGCGGCGGCGGGGAGCTGTTTTTT. The genes are TRBV11-2 and TRBJ2-2; 13 bases are shared with TRBD2. The CDR3 is 18 residues long. CDR1 and CDR2 (germline): SGHAT, FQNNGV. The J segment lost 7 bases and the V segment lost 5 bases, leaving 13 bases of the junction unmatched.

The rearrangement joins TRBV9 to TRBJ1-6; TRBD1 matches at 10 bases. CDR3 length: 15 amino acids. V shed 3 bases, J shed 8 bases, and the junction held 5 bases outside the gene matches. Germline V gives CDR1 SGDLS, CDR2 YYNGEE. CDR3 in DNA: TGTGCCAGCAGCGCCTGGGACAGGGGCCATTCACCCCTCCACTTT. Its translation: CASSAWDRGHSPLHF.

In regard to this clone: Different DNA sequences within this sample yield the same CDR3. The chain has TRBV28 and TRBJ1-5; 9 bases match TRBD1. This CDR3 is built from 15 residues. Germline V lookup: CDR1 MDHEN, CDR2 SYDVKM. After removal of 5 bases from V and 6 bases from J, the junction contained 8 bases not matched to a gene. In DNA, the CDR3 is TGTGCCAGCAGTCTGGGACAGGGTTTCCGTCAGCCCCAGCATTTT. Translation: CASSLGQGFRQPQHF.

The chain employs TRBV25-1 and TRBJ2-1, with 9 bases matching TRBD2. V shed 2 bases, J shed 2 bases, and the junction held 1 base outside the gene matches. The length of the CDR3 is 15 residues. CDR1 MGHDK and CDR2 SYGVNS come from the germline V gene. The CDR3 bases are TGTGCCAGCAGTGAAGCTAGCGGGACCTACAATGAGCAGTTCTTC. Protein product: CASSEASGTYNEQFF.

CDR3 sequence reads: CASSLEQGAKVGELFF. CDR3 nucleotide sequence: TGCGCCAGCAGCTTGGAACAGGGGGCTAAAGTCGGGGAGCTGTTTTTT. This chain uses TRBV5-1 with TRBJ2-2, with 9 nucleotides matching TRBD1. CDR1 is SGHRS, CDR2 YFSETQ, per germline. The junction had 7 bases not matched to a gene; V was cut back by 0 bases and J by 7 bases. This CDR3 has 16 amino acids. Filled out from reference TRBV5-1 and TRBJ2-2, the complete variable domain reads KAGVTQTPRYLIKTRGQQVTLSCSPISGHRSVSWYQQTPGQGLQFLFEYFSETQRNKGNFPGRFSGRQFSNSRSEMNVSTLELGDSALYLCASSLEQGAKVGELFFGEGSRLTVL.

V usage is TRBV5-1 and J usage is TRBJ2-6; D possibly corresponds to TRBD2 (5 bases). CDR1 is SGHRS and CDR2 is YFSETQ in the germline V gene. V lost 2 bases to trimming and J lost 8 bases, with 8 bases between them. CDR3 length: 13 amino acids. This chain's CDR3 is CASSFEGSNVLTF. In DNA, the CDR3 is TGCGCCAGCAGCTTTGAGGGATCCAACGTCCTGACTTTC.